One and the same sample provided the 30 T cell receptor beta chains below, sequenced in a study of cytomegalovirus exposure and HLA in healthy donors. Sequencing used immunoSEQ multiplex PCR; TCRdb keeps in-frame clones, though not all of them. This sample yields fewer than 250,000 clones, of which roughly 83% are seen a single time; roughly 5.5% belongs to the top ten. Sequencing input: PBMCs. Receptors were obtained from a woman aged 18-30 years in good health and CMV-seronegative.

DNA of the CDR3: TGCAGCGGCGGGAGAACCTACAATGAGCAGTTCTTC. It is translated as CSGGRTYNEQFF. J is TRBJ2-1 and V is TRBV29-1; TRBD2 matches 7 bases. The germline gives CDR1 SQVTM, CDR2 ANQGSEA. V lost 7 bases, J lost 2 bases, and 2 bases stayed unmatched. CDR3 length: 12 residues.

The chain recombines TRBV4-1 with TRBJ2-7; D is perhaps TRBD1 or TRBD2 (5 bases each). Germline CDR1 MGHRA, CDR2 YSYEKL. The CDR3 is 18 amino acids. The V and J ends lost 2 bases and 8 bases respectively, with 28 bases between them. CDR3 protein: CASSQHWSMSGPGQKQYF. The CDR3 DNA sequence: TGCGCCAGCAGCCAACATTGGTCGATGTCGGGACCGGGTCAAAAGCAGTACTTC.

The rearrangement links TRBV9 to TRBJ2-3, with D maybe TRBD2 (6 bases). With 0 bases removed from V and 9 bases from J, the gap between germline ends came to 20 bases. The CDR3 has 16 residues. Germline V CDR1 and CDR2: SGDLS, YYNGEE. The CDR3 here is CASSVDWSALEGTQYF. The CDR3 coding sequence is TGTGCCAGCAGCGTAGATTGGTCGGCGTTGGAGGGGACGCAGTATTTT.

The genes are TRBV6-1 and TRBJ2-1; 12 nucleotides match TRBD2. The ends lost 5 bases at V and 8 bases at J; junction bases unmatched: 4. From germline, CDR1 is MNHNS and CDR2 SASEGT. The CDR3 spans 14 residues. The CDR3 DNA sequence: TGTGCCAGCAGTCTAGCGGGAGGGCGGGATGAGCAGTTCTTC. Its translation is CASSLAGGRDEQFF.

The chain's CDR3 is CAWSKDSNQPQHF. As DNA, the CDR3 is TGTGCCTGGAGTAAGGATAGCAATCAGCCCCAGCATTTT. This chain links TRBV30 with TRBJ1-5; D gene unclear. The CDR3 covers 13 residues. V was trimmed by 2 bases and J by 0 bases, leaving 5 bases between them. Germline V gives CDR1 GTSNPN, CDR2 SVGIG (reference sequence).

This clone was seen more than once but under ten times. The chain has TRBV5-1 and TRBJ2-7; D is unresolved. CDR1 SGHRS and CDR2 YFSETQ come from the germline V gene. The CDR3 sequence is 13 residues long. V was cut by 4 bases and J by 7 bases, with 15 bases left in between. The CDR3: CASSTGAVLEQYF. The CDR3 DNA reads TGCGCCAGCAGCACGGGCGCCGTTTTGGAGCAGTACTTC.

This sequence joins TRBV7-2 and TRBJ1-5; possibly TRBD1 for D (6 bases). V lost 5 bases, J lost 1 base, and 15 bases lay in between. This CDR3 contains 16 residues. From germline, CDR1 is SGHTA and CDR2 FQGNSA. CDR3 loop: CASSHTGGASNQPQHF. In nucleotides, the CDR3 is TGTGCCAGCAGCCATACCGGGGGCGCGAGCAATCAGCCCCAGCATTTT. The full variable domain, completed using reference TRBV7-2 and TRBJ1-5, is GAGVSQSPSNKVTEKGKDVELRCDPISGHTALYWYRQSLGQGLEFLIYFQGNSAPDKSGLPSDRFSAERTGGSVSTLTIQRTQQEDSAVYLCASSHTGGASNQPQHFGDGTRLSIL.

The chain employs TRBV15 and TRBJ2-2; 13 nucleotides align to TRBD2. This CDR3 is 16 amino acids long. Germline V gene lookup returns CDR1 LNHNV and CDR2 YYDKDF (reference sequence). The V and J ends lost 8 bases and 3 bases, in that order; junction bases with no gene match: 6. CDR3 region: CATGRGLAGHTGELFF. CDR3 in DNA: TGTGCCACCGGAAGGGGACTAGCGGGACACACCGGGGAGCTGTTTTTT.

The CDR3 coding sequence is TGTGCCAGCACCGGTCCCGGGAGCGAGCAGTACTTC. It yields the protein CASTGPGSEQYF. The chain joins TRBV6-1 to TRBJ2-7; D is possibly TRBD2 (6 bases). Trimming shortened V by 7 bases and J by 6 bases, and 13 bases separated the two germline ends. Germline V gives CDR1 MNHNS, CDR2 SASEGT. The CDR3 loop spans 12 amino acids.

The chain uses TRBV25-1 and TRBJ2-1, with 10 bases matching TRBD1. This CDR3 contains 15 residues. Germline V gene sequence: CDR1 MGHDK, CDR2 SYGVNS. Trimming took 3 bases from V and 12 from J; bases not matched to a gene: 11. CDR3 sequence: CASSDRQGAAAGQFF. The DNA of the CDR3 is TGTGCCAGCAGTGACCGACAGGGGGCAGCCGCCGGGCAGTTCTTC.

This clone was picked up one time. CDR3 sequence: CASSLASGSYEQYF. CDR3 in DNA: TGTGCCAGCAGCTTGGCCTCAGGGTCTTACGAGCAGTACTTC. This chain links TRBV5-4 with TRBJ2-7, with D possibly matching TRBD1 (5 bases). CDR3 length: 14 amino acids. V lost 0 bases to trimming and J lost 4 bases, with 11 bases between them. Germline lookup yields CDR1 SGHNT and CDR2 YYREEE (reference sequence).

This rearrangement joins TRBV9 to TRBJ2-1, with 7 bases lining up with TRBD2. The germline V gene encodes CDR1 SGDLS and CDR2 YYNGEE. V shed 0 bases, J shed 6 bases, and the junction held 3 bases outside the gene matches. CDR3 size: 14 residues. CDR3 protein: CASSVEQRGNEQFF. The DNA of the CDR3 is TGTGCCAGCAGCGTAGAACAGCGGGGCAATGAGCAGTTCTTC.

This chain joins TRBV4-1 and TRBJ1-2; 10 bases align to TRBD1. This CDR3 has 14 amino acids. Trimming cost V 2 bases and J 7 bases; bases outside gene matches: 4. Germline CDR1 is MGHRA and CDR2 is YSYEKL. For the CDR3, the DNA is TGCGCCAGCAGCCAACCGGACAGGGGGGGTGGCTACACCTTC. This translates into CASSQPDRGGGYTF.

The J gene is TRBJ1-4, the V gene TRBV2; D not certain. V was clipped by 6 bases and J by 8 bases, with 19 bases between them. This CDR3 is built from 15 residues. The germline V gene encodes CDR1 SNHLY and CDR2 FYNNEI. CDR3 residues: CASRRQSLLTEKLFF. Here the CDR3 DNA reads TGTGCCAGCAGGCGCCAGAGCCTTTTGACCGAAAAACTGTTTTTT.

The chain recombines TRBV5-1 with TRBJ2-2; D gene uncertain. Looked up from germline, CDR1 is SGHRS and CDR2 is YFSETQ. This CDR3 is built from 16 residues. Trimming removed 1 base from V and 0 bases from J, with 10 bases in between. DNA of the CDR3: TGCGCCAGCAGCTTGTGGTCTCTCGCGAACACCGGGGAGCTGTTTTTT. The encoded protein is CASSLWSLANTGELFF.

The V call is TRBV6-5, the J call TRBJ2-3; D ambiguous. Trimming pared 0 bases from V and 2 bases from J, leaving 9 bases between. The CDR3 extends over 15 amino acids. The V gene's germline CDR1 is MNHEY and CDR2 SVGAGI. CDR3 sequence: CASSYSRPSTDTQYF. DNA of the CDR3: TGTGCCAGCAGTTACTCGCGGCCTTCCACAGATACGCAGTATTTT.

The genes are TRBV2 and TRBJ2-1; 15 nucleotides line up with TRBD2. V gave up 2 bases and J gave up 5 bases; unmatched junction bases: 10. CDR3 length equals 19 residues. From germline, CDR1 is SNHLY and CDR2 FYNNEI. The CDR3 region is CASSEKIGLAGGVNNEQFF. CDR3 nucleotides: TGTGCCAGCAGTGAAAAGATCGGACTAGCGGGGGGGGTGAACAATGAGCAGTTCTTC.

The chain has TRBV2 and TRBJ2-3; 8 bases fit TRBD1. Germline CDR1 SNHLY, CDR2 FYNNEI. The length of the CDR3 is 15 residues. The ends lost 6 bases at V and 4 bases at J; junction bases unmatched: 9. CDR3: CASRRTGGRADTQYF. CDR3 DNA sequence: TGTGCCAGCAGGCGAACAGGGGGTAGGGCAGATACGCAGTATTTT.

The chain links TRBV11-2 to TRBJ2-6; 8 nucleotides agree with TRBD2. CDR1 is SGHAT, CDR2 FQNNGV, per germline. J lost 2 bases, V lost 1 base, and 10 bases had no gene match. The CDR3 has 19 residues. CDR3 DNA sequence: TGTGCCAGCAGCTTAGGTGGGACTAGAAGAATCCCTGGGGCCAACGTCCTGACTTTC. Translation: CASSLGGTRRIPGANVLTF.

This clone was recorded once. V and J are TRBV5-8 and TRBJ2-1; no firm D call. The germline CDR1 and CDR2 sequences are SGHTS and YDEGEE. The CDR3 has 16 residues. V was pared by 2 bases and J by 0 bases, with 12 bases between. The DNA for the CDR3 is TGTGCCAGCAGCTTAGGACGGCTCCGCTCCTACAATGAGCAGTTCTTC. Protein: CASSLGRLRSYNEQFF.

The rearrangement uses TRBV20-1 and TRBJ1-1; D remains ambiguous. Germline V lookup: CDR1 DFQATT, CDR2 SNEGSKA (reference sequence). The CDR3 totals 11 residues. V was trimmed by 3 bases and J by 3 bases, leaving 5 bases between them. CDR3 DNA sequence: TGCAGTGCTAGTGGAGACACTGAAGCTTTCTTT. Encoded protein: CSASGDTEAFF.

This clone was found a few times. This chain joins TRBV5-6 and TRBJ1-6; no reliable D call. The CDR3 contains 13 residues. V shed 3 bases and J shed 1 base, with 2 bases lying between them. Germline loops: CDR1 SGHDT, CDR2 YYEEEE. The CDR3 loop reads CASSSSYNSPLHF. In DNA, the CDR3 is TGTGCCAGCAGCTCATCCTATAATTCACCCCTCCACTTT. Full variable domain (rest looked up from reference TRBV5-6 and TRBJ1-6): DAGVTQSPTHLIKTRGQQVTLRCSPKSGHDTVSWYQQALGQGPQFIFQYYEEEERQRGNFPDRFSGHQFPNYSSELNVNALLLGDSALYLCASSSSYNSPLHFGNGTRLTVT.

This chain uses TRBV30 with TRBJ2-3; D possibly corresponds to TRBD1 (5 bases). The CDR3 length is 13 residues. The V gene's germline CDR1 is GTSNPN and CDR2 SVGIG (reference sequence). Trimming pared 4 bases from V and 2 bases from J, leaving 10 bases between. The CDR3 sequence: CAWTKGPTDTQYF. The CDR3 DNA is TGTGCCTGGACGAAGGGGCCCACAGATACGCAGTATTTT.

The V gene is TRBV7-3, the J gene TRBJ1-1; D is unresolved. Germline CDR1 reads SGHTA; CDR2 reads FQGTGA. There are 14 residues in the CDR3. Trimming pared 1 base from V and 3 bases from J, leaving 9 bases between. CDR3 coding DNA: TGTGCCAGCAGCTTAAGAATGGAGGACACTGAAGCTTTCTTT. Amino acid sequence: CASSLRMEDTEAFF.

By share, this clone counts as medium-sized (0.01 to 0.1%). This chain joins TRBV19 and TRBJ1-2, with TRBD1 as a possible D gene (5 bases). The CDR3 is 13 residues long. From germline, CDR1 is LNHDA and CDR2 SQIVND (reference sequence). Deletions cut 5 bases from V and 4 bases from J, with 11 bases between. The CDR3 region is CASSSGVSYGYTF. CDR3 in DNA: TGTGCCAGTAGTTCGGGGGTTTCCTATGGCTACACCTTC.

This clone is a singleton in its sample. This chain joins TRBV6-6 and TRBJ1-2; the D is unclear. Germline assignment: CDR1 MNHNY and CDR2 SVGAGI (reference sequence). V was trimmed by 2 bases and J by 4 bases, leaving 5 bases between them. The CDR3 spans 12 residues. CDR3 nucleotide sequence: TGTGCCAGCAGTTACGAAAGCTATGGCTACACCTTC. Translated, it gives CASSYESYGYTF.

This sequence joins TRBV2 and TRBJ2-5; 9 bases map to TRBD2. Germline CDR1 SNHLY, CDR2 FYNNEI. The CDR3 extends over 13 amino acids. Unmatched junction bases numbered 5, after V lost 7 bases and J lost 5 bases. The CDR3 protein is CASIGTSKETQYF. Written as DNA, the CDR3 is TGTGCCAGCATTGGGACTAGCAAGGAGACCCAGTACTTC.

This chain links TRBV10-1 with TRBJ2-2; 7 bases are a match to TRBD1. J gave up 4 bases and V 4 bases, and 3 bases lay outside the gene matches. CDR1 is WNHNN, CDR2 SYGVQD, per germline (reference sequence). The CDR3 runs 14 residues. The CDR3: CASSGGTVTGELFF. Written as DNA, the CDR3 is TGCGCCAGCAGTGGAGGGACAGTCACCGGGGAGCTGTTTTTT.

The J gene is TRBJ1-2, the V gene TRBV7-2; unclear D gene. Germline V CDR1 and CDR2: SGHTA, FQGNSA. The germline V and J ends were trimmed by 3 bases and 0 bases, with 5 bases remaining between them. CDR3 length: 13 amino acids. The CDR3 loop is CASSLLANYGYTF. The CDR3 bases are TGTGCCAGCAGCTTGTTAGCTAACTATGGCTACACCTTC.

Concerning this clone: At the DNA level, this CDR3 is encoded by other sequences in the same sample as well. The rearrangement links TRBV5-1 to TRBJ2-3; tentatively, D is TRBD1 or TRBD2 (5 bases each). V was cut by 3 bases and J by 1 base, with 12 bases left in between. CDR3 length: 15 residues. Germline lookup yields CDR1 SGHRS and CDR2 YFSETQ. CDR3 coding DNA: TGCGCCAGCAGCTCCTCAAGGGGAGGCACAGATACGCAGTATTTT. Translation gives CASSSSRGGTDTQYF.